The entry that follows covers one TCR beta chain sequence. Its antigen is currently unknown. The assay was immunoSEQ multiplex PCR, and TCRdb's table has in-frame clones only and misses some. Among nearly 35,000 clones, 55% to 80% were seen once, and the ten largest hold approximately 1.6%. The data derive from a study of STAT5B mutations in CD4+ large granular lymphocyte leukemia. Across the whole study: Among healthy donors, a particular HLA allele went with more CDR3 'QG' motifs. Points from the study as a whole: No patients shared main leukemic clonotypes, though roughly 27% appeared at low frequency elsewhere. 8/27 top patient clones versus 2/35 control clones were TRBV06-family.

The CDR3 sequence is 13 residues long. Germline V lookup: CDR1 SGHTA, CDR2 FQGNSA. The V gene lost 4 bases and the J gene lost 2 bases, with 8 bases spanning the gap. Control samples were healthy donors' buffy coats. The chain uses TRBV7-2 and TRBJ2-5, with D maybe TRBD1 (5 bases). Sequencing was carried out using CD4+ T cells from blood buffy coats. The origin of this receptor is a human donor in good health. The CDR3 nucleotides read TGTGCCAGCAGCTCAGGGCCGCAAGAGACCCAGTACTTC. Its translation is CASSSGPQETQYF.